This record concerns one T cell receptor (beta chain) sequence. Its antigen is not known. The time point: week 3, after first cycle of checkpoint inhibitor. This entry is derived from a study of blood T cell dynamics during melanoma immunotherapy. CDR3 length equals 16 residues. Germline V CDR1 and CDR2: MGHRA, YSYEKL. Trimming stripped 4 bases from V and 2 bases from J, with 18 bases between. Study-level results: PBMC repertoires of eventual disease-control patients split at W3 into clonality or diversity gains.

Method: immunoSEQ multiplex PCR; TCRdb's copy keeps in-frame clones and lacks some. This sample yields under 9,500 clones, of which roughly 84% are seen a single time; 5.2% belongs to the top ten. The sequence derives from a human donor with melanoma. The rearrangement joins TRBV4-1 to TRBJ2-7; a weak D match, TRBD2 (5 bases). Sequencing was performed on blood, taken from a patient treated with checkpoint blockade. The CDR3 region is CASSPSEAGLPYEQYF. DNA of the CDR3: TGCGCCAGCAGCCCAAGTGAAGCTGGACTTCCCTACGAGCAGTACTTC.